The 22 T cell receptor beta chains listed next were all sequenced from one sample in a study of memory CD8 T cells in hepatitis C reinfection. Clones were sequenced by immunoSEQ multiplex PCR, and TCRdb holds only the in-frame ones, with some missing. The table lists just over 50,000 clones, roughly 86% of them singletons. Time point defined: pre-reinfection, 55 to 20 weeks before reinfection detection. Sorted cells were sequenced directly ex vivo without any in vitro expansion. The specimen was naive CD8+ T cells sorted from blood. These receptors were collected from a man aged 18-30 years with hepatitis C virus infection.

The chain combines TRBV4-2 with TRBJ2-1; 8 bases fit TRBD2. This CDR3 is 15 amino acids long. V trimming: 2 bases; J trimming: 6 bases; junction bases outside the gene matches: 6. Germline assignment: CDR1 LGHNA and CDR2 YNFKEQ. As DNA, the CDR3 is TGTGCCAGCAGCCAAATCGGGAGGGGGATCAATGAGCAGTTCTTC. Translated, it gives CASSQIGRGINEQFF.

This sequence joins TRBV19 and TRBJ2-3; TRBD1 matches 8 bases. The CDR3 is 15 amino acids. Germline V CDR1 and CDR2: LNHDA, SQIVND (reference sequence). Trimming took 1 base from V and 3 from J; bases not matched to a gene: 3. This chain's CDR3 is CASSIGGQATDTQYF. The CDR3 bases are TGTGCCAGTAGTATAGGGGGACAGGCAACAGATACGCAGTATTTT.

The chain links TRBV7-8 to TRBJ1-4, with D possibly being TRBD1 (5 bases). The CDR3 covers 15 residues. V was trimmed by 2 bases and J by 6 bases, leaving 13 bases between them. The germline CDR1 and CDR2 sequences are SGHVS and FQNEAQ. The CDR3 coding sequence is TGTGCCAGCAGCTTAACGCCACAGGACGATGAAAAACTGTTTTTT. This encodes CASSLTPQDDEKLFF.

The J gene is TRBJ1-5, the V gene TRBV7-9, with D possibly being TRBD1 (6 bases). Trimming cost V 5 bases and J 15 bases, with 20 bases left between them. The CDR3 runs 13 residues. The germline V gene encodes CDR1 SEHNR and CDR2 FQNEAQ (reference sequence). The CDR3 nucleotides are TGTGCCAGCAGCCTCAGCCTTCAGGGGATCTTGCATTTT. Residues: CASSLSLQGILHF. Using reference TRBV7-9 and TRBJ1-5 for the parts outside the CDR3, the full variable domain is DTGVSQNPRHKITKRGQNVTFRCDPISEHNRLYWYRQTLGQGPEFLTYFQNEAQLEKSRLLSDRFSAERPKGSFSTLEIQRTEQGDSAMYLCASSLSLQGILHFGDGTRLSIL.

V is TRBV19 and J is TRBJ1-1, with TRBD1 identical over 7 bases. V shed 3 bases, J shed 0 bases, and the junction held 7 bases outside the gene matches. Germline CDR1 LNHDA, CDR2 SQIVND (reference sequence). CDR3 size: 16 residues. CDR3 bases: TGTGCCAGTAGTATTGGAATGGGACAGTTGAACACTGAAGCTTTCTTT. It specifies CASSIGMGQLNTEAFF.

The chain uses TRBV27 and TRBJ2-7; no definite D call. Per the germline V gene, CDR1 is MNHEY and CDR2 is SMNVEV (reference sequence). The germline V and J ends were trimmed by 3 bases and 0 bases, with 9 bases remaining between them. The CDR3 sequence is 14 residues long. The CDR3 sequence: CASSLGSHSYEQYF. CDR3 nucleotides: TGTGCCAGCAGTTTGGGCAGCCACTCCTACGAGCAGTACTTC.

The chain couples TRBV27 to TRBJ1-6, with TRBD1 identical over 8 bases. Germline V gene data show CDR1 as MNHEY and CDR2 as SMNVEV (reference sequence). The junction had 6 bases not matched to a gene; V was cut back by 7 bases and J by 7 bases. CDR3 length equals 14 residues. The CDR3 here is CASTQGARNSPLHF. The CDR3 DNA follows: TGTGCCAGCACCCAGGGGGCGAGGAATTCACCCCTCCACTTT.

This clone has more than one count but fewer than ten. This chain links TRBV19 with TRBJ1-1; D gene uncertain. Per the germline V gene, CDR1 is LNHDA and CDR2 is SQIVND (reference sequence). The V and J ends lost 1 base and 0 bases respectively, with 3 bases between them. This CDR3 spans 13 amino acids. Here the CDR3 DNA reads TGTGCCAGTAGTATAGTTATGAACACTGAAGCTTTCTTT. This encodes CASSIVMNTEAFF.

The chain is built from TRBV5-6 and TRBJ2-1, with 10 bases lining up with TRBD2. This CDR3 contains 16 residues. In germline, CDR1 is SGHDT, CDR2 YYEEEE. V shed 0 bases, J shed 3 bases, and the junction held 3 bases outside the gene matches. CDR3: CASSLGGTSDYNEQFF. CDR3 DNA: TGTGCCAGCAGCTTGGGGGGGACTAGCGACTACAATGAGCAGTTCTTC.

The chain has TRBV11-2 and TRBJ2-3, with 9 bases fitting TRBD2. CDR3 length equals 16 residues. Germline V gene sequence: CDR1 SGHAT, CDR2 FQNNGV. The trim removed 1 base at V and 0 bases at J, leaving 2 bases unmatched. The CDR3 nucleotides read TGTGCCAGCAGCTTAGGACTAGCGGCGAGCACAGATACGCAGTATTTT. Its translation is CASSLGLAASTDTQYF.

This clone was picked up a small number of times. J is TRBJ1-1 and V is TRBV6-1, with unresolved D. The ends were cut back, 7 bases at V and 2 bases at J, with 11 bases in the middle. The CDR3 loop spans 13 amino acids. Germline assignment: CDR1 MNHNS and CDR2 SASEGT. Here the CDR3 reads CASIGLRNTEAFF. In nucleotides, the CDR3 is TGTGCCAGCATCGGTTTAAGAAACACTGAAGCTTTCTTT.

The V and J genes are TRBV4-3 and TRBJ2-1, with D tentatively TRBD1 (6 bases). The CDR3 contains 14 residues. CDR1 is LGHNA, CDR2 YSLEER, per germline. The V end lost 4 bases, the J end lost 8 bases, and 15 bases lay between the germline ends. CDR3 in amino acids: CASSPGVGADEQFF. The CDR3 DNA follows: TGCGCCAGCAGCCCCGGGGTGGGGGCAGATGAGCAGTTCTTC.

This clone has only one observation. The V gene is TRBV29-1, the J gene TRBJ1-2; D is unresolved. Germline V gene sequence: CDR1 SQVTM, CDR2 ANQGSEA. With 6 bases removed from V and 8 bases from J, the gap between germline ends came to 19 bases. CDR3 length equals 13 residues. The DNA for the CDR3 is TGCAGCGTCGCTGACGGGTCAAATGAAGGCTACACCTTC. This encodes CSVADGSNEGYTF.

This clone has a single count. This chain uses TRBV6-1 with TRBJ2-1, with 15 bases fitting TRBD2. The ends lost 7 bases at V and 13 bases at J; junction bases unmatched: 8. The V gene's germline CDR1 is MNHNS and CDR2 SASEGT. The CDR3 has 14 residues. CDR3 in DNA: TGTGCCAGCATCTCGAGGACTAGCGGGGGGGCCCAGTTCTTC. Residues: CASISRTSGGAQFF.

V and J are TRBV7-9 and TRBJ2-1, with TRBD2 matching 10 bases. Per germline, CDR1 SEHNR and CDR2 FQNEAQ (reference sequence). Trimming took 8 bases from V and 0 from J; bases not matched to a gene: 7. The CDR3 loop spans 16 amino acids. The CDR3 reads CASEDSGGSSYNEQFF. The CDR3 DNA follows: TGTGCCAGCGAGGATAGCGGGGGGTCCTCCTACAATGAGCAGTTCTTC.

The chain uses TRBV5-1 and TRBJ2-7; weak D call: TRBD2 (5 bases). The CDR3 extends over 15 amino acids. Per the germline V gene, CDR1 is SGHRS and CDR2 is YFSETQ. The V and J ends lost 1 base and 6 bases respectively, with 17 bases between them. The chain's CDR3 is CASSLLSSRWSEQYF. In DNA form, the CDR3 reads TGCGCCAGCAGCTTGCTGTCTAGCAGGTGGAGCGAGCAGTACTTC.

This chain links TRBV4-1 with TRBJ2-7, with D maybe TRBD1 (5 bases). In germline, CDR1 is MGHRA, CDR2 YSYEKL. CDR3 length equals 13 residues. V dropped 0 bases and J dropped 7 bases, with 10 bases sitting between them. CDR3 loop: CASSQDQGWEQYF. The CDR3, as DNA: TGCGCCAGCAGCCAAGATCAGGGTTGGGAGCAGTACTTC.

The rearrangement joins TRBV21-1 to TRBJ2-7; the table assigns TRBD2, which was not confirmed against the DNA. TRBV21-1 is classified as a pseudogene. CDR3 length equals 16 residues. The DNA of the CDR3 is TGTGCCAGCAGCAAAGTCGGGGAAACGTCCTCCTACGAGCAGTACGTC. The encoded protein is CASSKVGETSSYEQYV.

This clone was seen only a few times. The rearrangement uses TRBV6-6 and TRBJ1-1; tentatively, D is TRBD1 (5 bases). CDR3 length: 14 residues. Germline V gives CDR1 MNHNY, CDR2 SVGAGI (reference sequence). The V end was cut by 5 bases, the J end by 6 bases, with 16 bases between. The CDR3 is CASSPLGARAEAFF. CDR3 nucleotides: TGTGCCAGCAGTCCCCTAGGGGCCCGGGCTGAAGCTTTCTTT.

The chain's CDR3 is CASTRRDRGTDEQYF. CDR3 coding DNA: TGTGCCAGCACCCGGAGGGACAGGGGGACGGACGAGCAGTACTTC. The J gene is TRBJ2-7, the V gene TRBV5-4, with 11 bases that match TRBD1. Trimming removed 6 bases from V and 5 bases from J; junction bases left unmatched: 10. The CDR3 extends over 15 amino acids. CDR1 and CDR2 (germline): SGHNT, YYREEE (reference sequence).

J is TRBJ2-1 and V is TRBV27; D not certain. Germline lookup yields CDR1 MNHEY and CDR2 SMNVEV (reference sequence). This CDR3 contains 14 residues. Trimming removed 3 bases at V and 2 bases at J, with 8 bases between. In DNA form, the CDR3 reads TGTGCCAGCAGTTTGAACGGAGCCTACAATGAGCAGTTCTTC. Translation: CASSLNGAYNEQFF.

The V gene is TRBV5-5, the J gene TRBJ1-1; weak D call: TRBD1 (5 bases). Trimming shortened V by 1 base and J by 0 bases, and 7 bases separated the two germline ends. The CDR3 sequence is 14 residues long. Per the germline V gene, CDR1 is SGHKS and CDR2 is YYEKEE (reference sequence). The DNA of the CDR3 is TGTGCCAGCAGCTTGACAGGAATGAACACTGAAGCTTTCTTT. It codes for CASSLTGMNTEAFF.